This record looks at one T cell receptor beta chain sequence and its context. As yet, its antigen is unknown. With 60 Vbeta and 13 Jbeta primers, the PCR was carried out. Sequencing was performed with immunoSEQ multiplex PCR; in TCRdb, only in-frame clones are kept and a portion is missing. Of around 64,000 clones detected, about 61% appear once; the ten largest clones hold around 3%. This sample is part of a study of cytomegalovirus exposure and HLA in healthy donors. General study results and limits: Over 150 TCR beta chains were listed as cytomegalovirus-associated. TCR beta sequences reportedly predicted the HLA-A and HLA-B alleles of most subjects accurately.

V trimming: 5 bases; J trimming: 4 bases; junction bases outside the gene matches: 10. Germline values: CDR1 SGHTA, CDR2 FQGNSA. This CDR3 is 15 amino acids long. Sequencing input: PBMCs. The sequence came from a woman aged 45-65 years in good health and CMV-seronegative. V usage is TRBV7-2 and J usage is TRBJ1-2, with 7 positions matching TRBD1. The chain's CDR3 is CASSGWTGLGYGYTF. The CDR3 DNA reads TGTGCCAGCAGCGGATGGACAGGTCTCGGCTATGGCTACACCTTC.